This T cell receptor (beta chain) was identified during a study of Ad26.COV2.S vaccination and SARS-CoV-2 variants. Germline V gives CDR1 SGHNT, CDR2 YYREEE (reference sequence). V was trimmed by 3 bases and J by 6 bases, leaving 11 bases between them. The CDR3 runs to 13 residues. This sample's treatment: roughly 20 received Ad26.COV2.S at low or high dose, single or two shots; a few received placebo; per-sample allocation not given. Sampling was done on day 63 after the first vaccine or placebo injection. Libraries were prepared by immunoSEQ multiplex PCR; TCRdb keeps only in-frame clonotypes and omits some of them. The sample carries around 450,000 clones, 80% to 95% recorded once.

Sequencing was performed on peripheral blood, taken in a trial of Ad26.COV2.S vaccine versus placebo. V is TRBV5-4 and J is TRBJ2-3, with a tentative D call TRBD2 (6 bases). The clonotype originates from a person aged 18-60 years who received the Ad26.COV2.S COVID-19 vaccine or a placebo. The CDR3 spells CASSSRGMDTQYF. The CDR3 region has the DNA TGTGCCAGCAGCTCCCGGGGGATGGATACGCAGTATTTT.